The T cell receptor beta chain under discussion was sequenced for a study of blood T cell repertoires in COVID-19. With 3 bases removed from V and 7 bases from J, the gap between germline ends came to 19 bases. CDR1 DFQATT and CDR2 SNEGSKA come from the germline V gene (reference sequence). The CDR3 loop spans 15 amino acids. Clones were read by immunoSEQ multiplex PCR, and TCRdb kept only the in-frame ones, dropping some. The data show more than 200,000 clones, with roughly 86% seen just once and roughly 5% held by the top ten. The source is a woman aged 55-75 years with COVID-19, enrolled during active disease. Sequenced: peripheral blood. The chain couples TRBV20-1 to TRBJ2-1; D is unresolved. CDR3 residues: CSASVVVGLRNEQFF. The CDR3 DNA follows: TGCAGTGCTAGTGTCGTTGTGGGTTTGAGGAATGAGCAGTTCTTC.